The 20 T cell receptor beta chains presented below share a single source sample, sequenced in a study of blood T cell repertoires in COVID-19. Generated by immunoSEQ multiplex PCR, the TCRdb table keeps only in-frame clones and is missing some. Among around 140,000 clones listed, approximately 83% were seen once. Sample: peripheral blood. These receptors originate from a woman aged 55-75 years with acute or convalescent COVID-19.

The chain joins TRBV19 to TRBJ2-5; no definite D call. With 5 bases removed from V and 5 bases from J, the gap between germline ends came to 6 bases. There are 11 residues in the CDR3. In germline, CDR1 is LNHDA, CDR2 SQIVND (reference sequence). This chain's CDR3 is CASSAAETQYF. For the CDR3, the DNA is TGTGCCAGTAGTGCGGCCGAGACCCAGTACTTC.

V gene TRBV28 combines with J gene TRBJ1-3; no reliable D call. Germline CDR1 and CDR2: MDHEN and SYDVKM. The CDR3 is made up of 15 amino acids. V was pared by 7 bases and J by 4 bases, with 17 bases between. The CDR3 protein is CASTERAFGGNTIYF. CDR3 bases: TGTGCCAGCACGGAGAGGGCCTTCGGGGGAAACACCATATATTTT. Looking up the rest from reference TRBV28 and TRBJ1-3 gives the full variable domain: DVKVTQSSRYLVKRTGEKVFLECVQDMDHENMFWYRQDPGLGLRLIYFSYDVKMKEKGDIPEGYSVSREKKERFSLILESASTNQTSMYLCASTERAFGGNTIYFGEGSWLTVV.

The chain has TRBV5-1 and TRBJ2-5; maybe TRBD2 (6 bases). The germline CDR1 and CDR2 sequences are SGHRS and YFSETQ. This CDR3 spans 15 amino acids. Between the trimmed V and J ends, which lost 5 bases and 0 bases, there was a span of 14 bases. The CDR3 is CASSNFRDYQETQYF. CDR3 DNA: TGCGCCAGCAGTAATTTCCGGGACTACCAAGAGACCCAGTACTTC.

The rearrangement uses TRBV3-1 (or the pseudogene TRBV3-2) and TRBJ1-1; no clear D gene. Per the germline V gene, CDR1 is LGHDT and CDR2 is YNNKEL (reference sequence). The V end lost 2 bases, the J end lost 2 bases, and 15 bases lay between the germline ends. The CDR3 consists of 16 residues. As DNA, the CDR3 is TGTGCCAGCAGCCAAAGTACCAGACGGGGAAACACTGAAGCTTTCTTT. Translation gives CASSQSTRRGNTEAFF.

CDR3 nucleotide sequence: TGCGCCAGCAGCCGAACCGGGACAGGACAAGAGACCCAGTACTTC. Translated, it gives CASSRTGTGQETQYF. The V gene is TRBV5-1, the J gene TRBJ2-5, with TRBD1 matching over 8 bases. CDR3 length equals 15 residues. Germline V CDR1 and CDR2: SGHRS, YFSETQ. V gave up 4 bases and J gave up 2 bases; unmatched junction bases: 7.

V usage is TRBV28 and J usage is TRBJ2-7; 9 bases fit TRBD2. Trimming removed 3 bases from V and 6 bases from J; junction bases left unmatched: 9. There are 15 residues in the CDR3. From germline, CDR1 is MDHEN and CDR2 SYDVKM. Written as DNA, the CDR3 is TGTGCCAGCAGTTTTCTAGCGGGAATAATCGGCGAGCAGTACTTC. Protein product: CASSFLAGIIGEQYF. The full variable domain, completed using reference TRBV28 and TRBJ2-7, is DVKVTQSSRYLVKRTGEKVFLECVQDMDHENMFWYRQDPGLGLRLIYFSYDVKMKEKGDIPEGYSVSREKKERFSLILESASTNQTSMYLCASSFLAGIIGEQYFGPGTRLTVT.

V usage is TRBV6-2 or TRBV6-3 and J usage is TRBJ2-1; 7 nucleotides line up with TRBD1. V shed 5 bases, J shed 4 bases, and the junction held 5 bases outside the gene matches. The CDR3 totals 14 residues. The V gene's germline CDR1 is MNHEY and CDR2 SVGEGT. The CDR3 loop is CASSRPGQYNEQFF. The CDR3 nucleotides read TGTGCCAGCAGTCGACCGGGACAGTACAATGAGCAGTTCTTC.

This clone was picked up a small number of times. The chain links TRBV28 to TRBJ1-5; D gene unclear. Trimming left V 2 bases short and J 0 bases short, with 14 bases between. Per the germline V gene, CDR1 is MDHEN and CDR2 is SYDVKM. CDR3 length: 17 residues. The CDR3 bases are TGTGCCAGCAGTTTACGGGGTGGATGGTATAGCAATCAGCCCCAGCATTTT. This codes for CASSLRGGWYSNQPQHF.

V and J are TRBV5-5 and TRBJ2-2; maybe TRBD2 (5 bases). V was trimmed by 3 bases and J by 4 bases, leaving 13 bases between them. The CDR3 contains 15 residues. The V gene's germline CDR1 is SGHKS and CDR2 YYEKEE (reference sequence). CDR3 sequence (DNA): TGTGCCAGCAGCTCACTAGATGGCGGCACCGGGGAGCTGTTTTTT. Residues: CASSSLDGGTGELFF.

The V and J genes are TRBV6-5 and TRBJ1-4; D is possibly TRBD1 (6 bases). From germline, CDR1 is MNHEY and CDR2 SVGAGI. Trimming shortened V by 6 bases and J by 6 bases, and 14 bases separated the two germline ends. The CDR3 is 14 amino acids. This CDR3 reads CASSKTGGYEKLFF. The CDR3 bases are TGTGCCAGCAGCAAGACAGGCGGGTATGAAAAACTGTTTTTT.

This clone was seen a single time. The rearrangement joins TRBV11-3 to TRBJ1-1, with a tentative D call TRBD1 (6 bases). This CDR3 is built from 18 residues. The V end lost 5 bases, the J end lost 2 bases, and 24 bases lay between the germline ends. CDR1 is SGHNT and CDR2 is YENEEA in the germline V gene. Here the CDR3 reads CASSNPLGAGGANTEAFF. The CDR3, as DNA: TGTGCCAGCAGCAACCCTTTGGGGGCCGGGGGGGCTAACACTGAAGCTTTCTTT.

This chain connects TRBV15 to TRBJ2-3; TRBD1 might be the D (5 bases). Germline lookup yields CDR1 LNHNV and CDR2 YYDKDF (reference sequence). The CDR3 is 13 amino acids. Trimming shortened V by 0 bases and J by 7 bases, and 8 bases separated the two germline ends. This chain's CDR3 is CATSRDRGYTQYF. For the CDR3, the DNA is TGTGCCACCAGCAGAGATAGGGGTTATACGCAGTATTTT.

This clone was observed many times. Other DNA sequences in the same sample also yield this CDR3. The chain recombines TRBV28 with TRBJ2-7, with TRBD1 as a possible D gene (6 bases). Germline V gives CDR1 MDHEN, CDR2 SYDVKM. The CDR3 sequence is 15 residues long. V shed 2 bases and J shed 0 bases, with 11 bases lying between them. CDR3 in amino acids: CASSLAGASSYEQYF. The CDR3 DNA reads TGTGCCAGCAGTTTAGCAGGGGCAAGCTCCTACGAGCAGTACTTC.

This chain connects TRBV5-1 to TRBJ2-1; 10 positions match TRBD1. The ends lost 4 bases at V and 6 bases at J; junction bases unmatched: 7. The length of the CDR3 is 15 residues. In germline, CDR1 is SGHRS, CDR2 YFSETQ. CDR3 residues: CASSPGTGAFNEQFF. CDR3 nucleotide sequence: TGCGCCAGCAGCCCCGGGACAGGGGCGTTCAATGAGCAGTTCTTC.

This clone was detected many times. As DNA, the CDR3 is TGCAGTGCTAGTAACGGTCCCTCCTACGAGCAGTACTTC. Translation gives CSASNGPSYEQYF. V usage is TRBV20-1 and J usage is TRBJ2-7; D unclear. The CDR3 consists of 13 residues. V was clipped by 3 bases and J by 0 bases, with 9 bases between them. The V gene's germline CDR1 is DFQATT and CDR2 SNEGSKA (reference sequence).

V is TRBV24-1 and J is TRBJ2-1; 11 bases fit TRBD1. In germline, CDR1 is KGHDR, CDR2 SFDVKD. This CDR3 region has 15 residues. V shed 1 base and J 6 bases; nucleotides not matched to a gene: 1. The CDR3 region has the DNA TGTGCCACCAGTGATTTCGGACAGGGGGCCAATGAGCAGTTCTTC. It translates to CATSDFGQGANEQFF.

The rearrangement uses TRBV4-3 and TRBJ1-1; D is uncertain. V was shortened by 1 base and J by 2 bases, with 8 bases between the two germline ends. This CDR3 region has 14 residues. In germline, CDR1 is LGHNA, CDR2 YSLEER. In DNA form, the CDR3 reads TGCGCCAGCAGCCAAGTCGGTATTAACACTGAAGCTTTCTTT. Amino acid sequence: CASSQVGINTEAFF.

In DNA form, the CDR3 reads TGTGCCAGCAGTTTATCGAAGGCGGGGTTGGGCTACACCTTC. This encodes CASSLSKAGLGYTF. The genes are TRBV27 and TRBJ1-2; no clear D. Germline loops: CDR1 MNHEY, CDR2 SMNVEV (reference sequence). Trimming cost V 0 bases and J 8 bases, with 13 bases left between them. The CDR3 runs to 14 residues.

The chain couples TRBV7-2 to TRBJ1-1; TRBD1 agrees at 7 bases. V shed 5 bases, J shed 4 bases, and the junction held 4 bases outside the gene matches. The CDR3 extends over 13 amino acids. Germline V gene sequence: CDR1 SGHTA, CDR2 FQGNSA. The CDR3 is CASSGQGGTEAFF. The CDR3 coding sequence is TGTGCCAGCAGCGGGCAGGGGGGCACTGAAGCTTTCTTT.

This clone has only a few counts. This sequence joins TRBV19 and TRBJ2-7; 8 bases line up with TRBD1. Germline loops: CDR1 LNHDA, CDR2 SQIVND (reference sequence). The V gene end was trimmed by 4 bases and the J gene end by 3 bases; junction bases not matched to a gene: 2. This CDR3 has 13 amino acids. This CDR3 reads CASSRTGYYEQYF. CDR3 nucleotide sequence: TGTGCCAGTAGTAGGACAGGGTACTACGAGCAGTACTTC.